The 8 T cell receptor beta chains given below trace back to one sample, sequenced in a study of blood T cell repertoires in COVID-19. Sequencing used immunoSEQ multiplex PCR; TCRdb keeps in-frame clones, though not all of them. This sample has 90,000 to 130,000 clones, with around nine tenths found just once. Sequencing was carried out using peripheral blood. The receptors were gathered from a man in his forties or fifties with acute or convalescent COVID-19.

V usage is TRBV20-1 and J usage is TRBJ2-5, with D perhaps TRBD2 (6 bases). V was pared by 7 bases and J by 4 bases, with 10 bases between. The CDR3 is 11 residues long. Germline V gene lookup returns CDR1 DFQATT and CDR2 SNEGSKA (reference sequence). CDR3 region: CSGPEGETQYF. The CDR3 bases are TGCAGTGGGCCGGAGGGAGAGACCCAGTACTTC.

The rearrangement uses TRBV5-6 and TRBJ1-1, with D hard to call. This CDR3 region has 17 residues. Trimming took off 1 base at V and 0 bases at J, with 16 bases between the two ends. Germline V gene data show CDR1 as SGHDT and CDR2 as YYEEEE. The DNA for the CDR3 is TGTGCCAGCAGCTTGTATCTCGGGAGAGAGATGAACACTGAAGCTTTCTTT. This sequence encodes CASSLYLGREMNTEAFF.

This chain links TRBV19 with TRBJ1-5; D is uncertain. The CDR3 sequence is 15 residues long. Germline V lookup: CDR1 LNHDA, CDR2 SQIVND (reference sequence). Trimming left V 5 bases short and J 0 bases short, with 11 bases between. Here the CDR3 DNA reads TGTGCCAGTAGTTCTCAGATCCATAGCAATCAGCCCCAGCATTTT. It translates to CASSSQIHSNQPQHF.

This chain uses TRBV6-6 with TRBJ2-6; D gene unclear. CDR3 size: 15 residues. Germline CDR1 is MNHNY and CDR2 is SVGAGI (reference sequence). The V and J ends lost 6 bases and 1 base respectively, with 10 bases between them. CDR3 in DNA: TGTGCCAGCAGATACCATAGATCTGGGGCCAACGTCCTGACTTTC. This gives the protein CASRYHRSGANVLTF.

This clone was seen more than once but under ten times. J is TRBJ1-2 and V is TRBV6-1, with a tentative D call TRBD1 (6 bases). This CDR3 region has 13 residues. Per germline, CDR1 MNHNS and CDR2 SASEGT. Trimming shortened V by 2 bases and J by 4 bases, and 8 bases separated the two germline ends. The CDR3: CASSEPRGYGYTF. The CDR3 nucleotides read TGTGCCAGCAGTGAACCCAGGGGCTATGGCTACACCTTC.

The rearrangement uses TRBV20-1 and TRBJ2-1, with 9 bases lining up with TRBD2. The CDR3 is made up of 14 amino acids. Trimming at V came to 3 bases and at J to 9 bases, leaving 9 bases not matched to a gene. The germline V gene encodes CDR1 DFQATT and CDR2 SNEGSKA (reference sequence). The CDR3 loop is CSASRGGGALEQFF. CDR3 DNA: TGCAGTGCTAGTAGGGGCGGGGGGGCCCTTGAGCAGTTCTTC.

This sequence joins TRBV11-2 and TRBJ1-1; 12 bases agree with TRBD1. CDR1 SGHAT and CDR2 FQNNGV come from the germline V gene. This CDR3 spans 17 amino acids. Unmatched junction bases numbered 8, after V lost 5 bases and J lost 1 base. Here the CDR3 DNA reads TGTGCCAGCAGCACGTCCGGGACAGGGGGCCCGAACACTGAAGCTTTCTTT. Its protein product is CASSTSGTGGPNTEAFF.

V is TRBV21-1 and J is TRBJ2-5; the table calls TRBD1, which could not be checked here. TRBV21-1 has pseudogene status. This CDR3 contains 19 residues. Written as DNA, the CDR3 is TGTGCCAGCAGCAAGGCCTCAGCTTCGGAGGGGGCGCAGATAGAGACCCAGTACTTC. Protein product: CASSKASASEGAQIETQYF.